Given below is one T cell receptor beta chain in context. Its antigen remains unidentified. Survey level was the resolution at which the v3.0 immunoSEQ assay ran. Here immunoSEQ multiplex PCR was the method, and the copy in TCRdb shows in-frame clones only, minus some. There are some 45,000 clones in the sample; around 86% occur only once, and approximately 5% lies in the top ten. The data derive from a study of long-term antiretroviral therapy in people with HIV. Study-level findings and limits: Information on adherence, resistance and therapy changes was unavailable. Control repertoires displayed wider CDR3 length ranges than the HIV repertoires.

Trimming pared 1 base from V and 2 bases from J, leaving 12 bases between. CDR1 MNHNS and CDR2 SASEGT come from the germline V gene. This CDR3 region has 16 residues. The material sequenced was unsorted PBMCs, taken 0.1 years before starting antiretroviral therapy. The receptor comes from a woman aged 50 to 65 with HIV. J is TRBJ2-1 and V is TRBV6-1; D is unclear. CDR3 in amino acids: CASSEEGGPPYNEQFF. As DNA, the CDR3 is TGTGCCAGCAGTGAAGAGGGCGGACCTCCCTACAATGAGCAGTTCTTC.